The rows below give T cell receptor beta chains drawn from one sample of a study of OX40 agonist ivuxolimab in advanced cancers. Data came from immunoSEQ multiplex PCR; TCRdb stores just in-frame clones and leaves some out. This table has 100,000 or so clones, around nine tenths appearing once. The starting material was CD4+ or CD8+ T cells sorted from blood, obtained in a trial of the OX40 agonist ivuxolimab. Every receptor here comes from an adult with an advanced solid tumor such as melanoma, head and neck, liver or kidney cancer. Each CDR3 is given with its conserved first and last residue. Each record gives: clone size, D gene, J gene, V gene, CDR3 DNA, CDR3 protein. D genes are given only for firm matches. Part of the rows lack a size; the others show once, few, many or a class for expanded clones.

-	TRBD2	TRBJ2-1	TRBV29-1	TGCAGCGTCGGCCGTGGTTTTAGCGGGAGCTCCTACAATGAGCAGTTCTTC	CSVGRGFSGSSYNEQFF
-	-	TRBJ2-1	TRBV2	TGTGCCAGCAAATACCAAAATGAGCAGTTCTTC	CASKYQNEQFF
-	-	TRBJ2-2	TRBV19	TGTGCCAGTAGTACGGGGCTCACCGGGGAGCTGTTTTTT	CASSTGLTGELFF
once	-	TRBJ1-1	TRBV2	TGTGCCAGGAGACAGGTTGGGGGCACTGAAGCTTTCTTT	CARRQVGGTEAFF
-	-	TRBJ2-3	TRBV6-5	TGTGCCAGCAGTTACTCGGAAAGAGATACGCAGTATTTT	CASSYSERDTQYF
-	TRBD1	TRBJ1-1	TRBV5-6	TGTGCCAGCAGCTTCAACAGGGGAGACACTGAAGCTTTCTTT	CASSFNRGDTEAFF
-	TRBD1	TRBJ1-4	TRBV7-2	TGTGCCAGCAGCCCCTTAACGGACAGGGGGCAGGGTGAAAAACTGTTTTTT	CASSPLTDRGQGEKLFF
-	-	TRBJ2-5	TRBV7-9	TGTGCCAGCAGCTTAGAAGGGGCTTTGATGGCGGAGACCCAGTACTTC	CASSLEGALMAETQYF
-	-	TRBJ2-1	TRBV21-1	TGTGCCAGCACCCTCCCGGGACAGCAAGACAATGAGCAGTTCTTC	CASTLPGQQDNEQFF
few	-	TRBJ1-1	TRBV30	TGTGCCTGGAACAAGAACACTGAAGCTTTCTTT	CAWNKNTEAFF
-	-	TRBJ1-5	TRBV7-2	TGTGCCAGCAGCTTGGGTGGGACGGCTAGCAATCAGCCCCAGCATTTT	CASSLGGTASNQPQHF
-	TRBD1	TRBJ1-5	TRBV6-1	TGTGCCAGCAGCGGGACAGGGATTCAGCCCCAGCATTTT	CASSGTGIQPQHF
-	-	TRBJ2-6	TRBV9	TGTGCCAGCAGCGTAACAGGTCGGAGGGGCGGGGCCAACGTCCTGACTTTC	CASSVTGRRGGANVLTF
-	TRBD2	TRBJ2-1	TRBV6-5	TGTGCCAGCAGTCCCGTAGCGGGAGGGCATGAGCAGTTCTTC	CASSPVAGGHEQFF
-	TRBD1	TRBJ2-5	TRBV27	TGTGCCAGCAGTTTTTGGGACAGGCCCAAGACCCAGTACTTC	CASSFWDRPKTQYF
-	-	TRBJ1-2	TRBV30	TGTGCCCGATGGGACAATTACTATGGCTACACCTTC	CARWDNYYGYTF
-	TRBD1	TRBJ1-1	TRBV2	TGTGCCAGCAGGATGGACAGGGGAGTGACTGAAGCTTTCTTT	CASRMDRGVTEAFF
-	-	TRBJ2-3	TRBV5-6	TGTGCCAGCAGCTTCCCGGGAGCCCAGGGGGATACGCAGTATTTT	CASSFPGAQGDTQYF
-	-	TRBJ2-3	TRBV11-2	TGTGCCAGCGGGGCGCCTGATACGCAGTATTTT	CASGAPDTQYF
-	TRBD1	TRBJ1-5	TRBV19	TGTGCCAGTACCTCCGGGACAGGGGGTCAGCCCCAGCATTTT	CASTSGTGGQPQHF
-	-	TRBJ1-2	TRBV9	TGTGCCAGCAGCGTAGGGGAGAGGAATGGCTACACCTTC	CASSVGERNGYTF
-	-	TRBJ2-3	TRBV27	TGTGCCAGCAGACAACAGCGGACTAAAGGAACGCAGTATTTT	CASRQQRTKGTQYF
-	-	TRBJ2-3	TRBV4-1	TGCGCCAGCAGCCAAGGAAACTTCAGGACCACAGATACGCAGTATTTT	CASSQGNFRTTDTQYF
once	-	TRBJ1-6	TRBV30	TGTGCCTGGAGTGGGGACCATAATTCACCCCTCCACTTT	CAWSGDHNSPLHF
once	TRBD1	TRBJ1-5	TRBV19	TGTGCCAGTAGTCCGGACTTAGGGGGCGGAGAGCCCCAGCATTTT	CASSPDLGGGEPQHF
-	TRBD2	TRBJ2-7	TRBV4-1	TGCGCCAGCAGCCTTGGCGGGTCTAGCGGCTACGAGCAGTACTTC	CASSLGGSSGYEQYF
few	-	TRBJ1-1	TRBV30	TGTGCCTGGAGTGAACAGGCGAACACTGAAGCTTTCTTT	CAWSEQANTEAFF
-	TRBD2	TRBJ2-3	TRBV2	TGTGCCAGCAAGGCGGGGGGCACAGATACGCAGTATTTT	CASKAGGTDTQYF
-	-	TRBJ1-4	TRBV19	TGTGCCAGTAGAGGGACCGGGCGGCAGGGGGAAAAACTGTTTTTT	CASRGTGRQGEKLFF
-	TRBD2	TRBJ2-1	TRBV9	TGTGCCAGCAGCGAGATCGGGACTAGCGGGACCTTCTACAATGAGCAGTTCTTC	CASSEIGTSGTFYNEQFF
-	-	TRBJ2-2	TRBV4-1	TGCGCCAGCAGCCAATTGCTCGGCACCGGGGAGCTGTTTTTT	CASSQLLGTGELFF
-	-	TRBJ2-3	TRBV19	TGTGCCAGTAGTGTGAGCCGGGGCGATACGCAGTATTTT	CASSVSRGDTQYF
-	-	TRBJ1-5	TRBV18	TGTGCCAGCTCACCACGGGACAGCAATCAGCCCCAGCATTTT	CASSPRDSNQPQHF
-	TRBD1	TRBJ2-3	TRBV13	TGTGCCAGCAGCTTACGGACAGGGGCGCGCACAGATACGCAGTATTTT	CASSLRTGARTDTQYF
-	-	TRBJ2-7	TRBV25-1	TGTGCCAGCAGTCTAGACTCCTACGAGCAGTACTTC	CASSLDSYEQYF
few	-	TRBJ2-1	TRBV14	TGTGCCAGCAGCCCTCCAGCAGTCGGGGAGCAGTTCTTC	CASSPPAVGEQFF
-	-	TRBJ1-5	TRBV21-1	TGTGCCAGCAGCAATCAGCCCCAGCATTTT	CASSNQPQHF
once	TRBD2	TRBJ2-1	TRBV27	TGTGCCAGCAGTTTCCTAGCGGGAGGGGCCCACAATGAGCAGTTCTTC	CASSFLAGGAHNEQFF
-	-	TRBJ2-1	TRBV2	TGTGCCAGCAGGTTGGGCTTGTACAATGAGCAGTTCTTC	CASRLGLYNEQFF
-	-	TRBJ1-5	TRBV18	TGTGCCAGCCGGCGGGAGAATCAGCCCCAGCATTTT	CASRRENQPQHF
-	-	TRBJ2-3	TRBV9	TGTGCCAGCAGCGCTAGCGCGTCCACAGATACGCAGTATTTT	CASSASASTDTQYF
-	-	TRBJ1-5	TRBV2	TGTGCCAGCAGTGCGCAGGACCCCAATCAGCCCCAGCATTTT	CASSAQDPNQPQHF
once	-	TRBJ1-5	TRBV10-2	TGCGCCAGCAGCCAGAGTTATAGCAATCAGCCCCAGCATTTT	CASSQSYSNQPQHF
-	-	TRBJ1-5	TRBV21-1	TGTGCCAGGACCGTTGAGGGGGCAAGCAGCAATCAGCCCCAGCATTTT	CARTVEGASSNQPQHF
-	-	TRBJ1-5	TRBV6-5	TGTGCCAGCAGTAAGAGGGACAATCAGCCCCAGCATTTT	CASSKRDNQPQHF
-	-	TRBJ1-1	TRBV25-1	TGTGCCAGCAGTGAATGGGACCCCCCTAGGGAAGCTTTCTTT	CASSEWDPPREAFF
-	-	TRBJ2-2	TRBV2	TGTGCCAGCTCGAGAGAGAACACCGGGGAGCTGTTTTTT	CASSRENTGELFF
-	-	TRBJ2-3	TRBV6-5	TGTGCCAGCAGGCTGCGGGACAGCTACACAGATACGCAGTATTTT	CASRLRDSYTDTQYF
-	-	TRBJ2-3	TRBV28	TGTGCCAGCAGTCCTTCTCGCAGAGGGGGGACAGATACGCAGTATTTT	CASSPSRRGGTDTQYF
-	-	TRBJ2-6	TRBV5-1	TGCGCCAGCAGCCGTGACCCCCCGGTGGCCTCTGGGGCCAACGTCCTGACTTTC	CASSRDPPVASGANVLTF